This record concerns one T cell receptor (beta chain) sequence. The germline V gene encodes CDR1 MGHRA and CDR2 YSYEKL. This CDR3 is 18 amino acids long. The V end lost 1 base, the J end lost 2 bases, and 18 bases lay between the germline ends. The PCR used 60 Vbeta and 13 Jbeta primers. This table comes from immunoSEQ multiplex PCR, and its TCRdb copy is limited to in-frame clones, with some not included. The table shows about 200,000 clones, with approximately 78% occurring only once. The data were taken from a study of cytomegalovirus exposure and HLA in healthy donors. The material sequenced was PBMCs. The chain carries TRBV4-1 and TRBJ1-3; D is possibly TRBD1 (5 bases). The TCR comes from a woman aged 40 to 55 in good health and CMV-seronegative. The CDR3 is CASSQVPAGGAAGNTIYF. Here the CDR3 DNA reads TGCGCCAGCAGCCAAGTTCCCGCCGGAGGGGCAGCTGGAAACACCATATATTTT.